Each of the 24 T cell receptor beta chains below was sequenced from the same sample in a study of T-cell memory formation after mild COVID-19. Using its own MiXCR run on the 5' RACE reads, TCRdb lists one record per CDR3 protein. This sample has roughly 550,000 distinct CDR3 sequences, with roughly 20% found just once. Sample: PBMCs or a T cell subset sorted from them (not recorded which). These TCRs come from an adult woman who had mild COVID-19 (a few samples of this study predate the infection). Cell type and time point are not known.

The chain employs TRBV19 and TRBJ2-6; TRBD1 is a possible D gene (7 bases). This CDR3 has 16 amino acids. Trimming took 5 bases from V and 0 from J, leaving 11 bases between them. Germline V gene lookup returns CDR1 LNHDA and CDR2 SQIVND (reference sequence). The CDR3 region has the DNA TGTGCCAGTAGTGCGGGACAGCACTCTGGGGCCAACGTCCTGACTTTC. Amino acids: CASSAGQHSGANVLTF.

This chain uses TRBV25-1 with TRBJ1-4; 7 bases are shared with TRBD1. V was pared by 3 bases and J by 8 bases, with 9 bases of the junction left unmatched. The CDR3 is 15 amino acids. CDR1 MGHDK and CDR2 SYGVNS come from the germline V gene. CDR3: CASSDRDSRSEKLFF. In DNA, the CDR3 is TGTGCCAGCAGTGACAGGGACAGCCGATCAGAAAAACTGTTTTTT.

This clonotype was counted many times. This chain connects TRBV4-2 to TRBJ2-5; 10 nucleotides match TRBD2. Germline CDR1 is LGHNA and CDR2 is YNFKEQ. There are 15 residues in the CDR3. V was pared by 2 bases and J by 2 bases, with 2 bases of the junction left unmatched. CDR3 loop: CASSQNSGGQETQYF. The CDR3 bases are TGTGCCAGCAGCCAAAATAGCGGGGGGCAAGAGACCCAGTACTTC.

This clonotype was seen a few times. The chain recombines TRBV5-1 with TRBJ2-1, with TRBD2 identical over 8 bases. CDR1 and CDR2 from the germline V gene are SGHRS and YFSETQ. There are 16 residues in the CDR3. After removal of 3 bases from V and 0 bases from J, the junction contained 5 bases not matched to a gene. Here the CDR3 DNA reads TGCGCCAGCAGCTCCCCCCGGGGGGGCTCCTACAATGAGCAGTTCTTC. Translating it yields CASSSPRGGSYNEQFF.

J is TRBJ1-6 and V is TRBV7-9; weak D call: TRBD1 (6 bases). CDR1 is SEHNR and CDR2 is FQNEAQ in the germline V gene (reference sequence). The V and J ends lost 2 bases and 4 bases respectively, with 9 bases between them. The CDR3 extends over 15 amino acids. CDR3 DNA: TGTGCCAGCAGCTTACAGGGGAATTATAATTCACCCCTCCACTTT. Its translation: CASSLQGNYNSPLHF.

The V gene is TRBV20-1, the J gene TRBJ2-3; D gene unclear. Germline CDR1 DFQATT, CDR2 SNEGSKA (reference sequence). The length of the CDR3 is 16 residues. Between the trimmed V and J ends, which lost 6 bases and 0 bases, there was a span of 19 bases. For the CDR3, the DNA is TGCAGTGCGAGTGGGGTGGTTCAGAGTAGCACAGATACGCAGTATTTT. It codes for CSASGVVQSSTDTQYF.

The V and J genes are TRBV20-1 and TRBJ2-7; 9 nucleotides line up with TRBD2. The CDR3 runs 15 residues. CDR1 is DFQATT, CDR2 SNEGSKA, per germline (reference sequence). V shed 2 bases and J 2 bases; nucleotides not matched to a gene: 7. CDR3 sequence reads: CSARLPASGTYEQYF. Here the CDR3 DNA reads TGCAGTGCTAGACTTCCCGCTAGCGGGACCTACGAGCAGTACTTC.

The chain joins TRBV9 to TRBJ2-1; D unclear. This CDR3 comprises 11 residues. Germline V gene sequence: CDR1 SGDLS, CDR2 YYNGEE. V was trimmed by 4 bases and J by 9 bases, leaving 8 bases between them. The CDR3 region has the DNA TGTGCCAGCAGCTCCCACGGTGAGCAGTTCTTC. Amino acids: CASSSHGEQFF.

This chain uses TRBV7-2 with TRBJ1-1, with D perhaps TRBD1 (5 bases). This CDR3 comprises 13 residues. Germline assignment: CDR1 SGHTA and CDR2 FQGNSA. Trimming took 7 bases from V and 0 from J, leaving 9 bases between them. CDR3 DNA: TGTGCCAGCATCCGGGGCCTGAACACTGAAGCTTTCTTT. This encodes CASIRGLNTEAFF. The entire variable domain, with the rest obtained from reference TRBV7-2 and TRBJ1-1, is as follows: GAGVSQSPSNKVTEKGKDVELRCDPISGHTALYWYRQSLGQGLEFLIYFQGNSAPDKSGLPSDRFSAERTGGSVSTLTIQRTQQEDSAVYLCASIRGLNTEAFFGQGTRLTVV.

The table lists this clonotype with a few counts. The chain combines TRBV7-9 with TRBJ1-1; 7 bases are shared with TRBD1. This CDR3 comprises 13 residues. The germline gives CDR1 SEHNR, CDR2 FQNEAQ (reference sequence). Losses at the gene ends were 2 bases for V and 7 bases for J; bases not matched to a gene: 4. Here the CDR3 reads CASSLSGGLEAFF. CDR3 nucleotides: TGTGCCAGCAGCTTATCAGGGGGGCTTGAAGCTTTCTTT.

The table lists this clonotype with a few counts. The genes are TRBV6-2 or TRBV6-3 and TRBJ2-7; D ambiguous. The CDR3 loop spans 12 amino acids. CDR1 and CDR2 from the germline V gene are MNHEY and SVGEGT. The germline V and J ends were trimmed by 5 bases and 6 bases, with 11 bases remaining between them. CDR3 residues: CASSELRGEQYF. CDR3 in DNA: TGTGCCAGCAGTGAACTTCGAGGCGAGCAGTACTTC.

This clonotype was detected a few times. The CDR3 here is CSAKTSAYNEQFF. DNA for the CDR3: TGCAGTGCCAAGACTAGCGCCTACAATGAGCAGTTCTTC. The genes are TRBV20-1 and TRBJ2-1; 8 positions match TRBD2. The CDR3 sequence is 13 residues long. Germline CDR1 DFQATT, CDR2 SNEGSKA (reference sequence). With 6 bases clipped from V and 2 bases from J, the junction kept 3 bases outside the gene matches.

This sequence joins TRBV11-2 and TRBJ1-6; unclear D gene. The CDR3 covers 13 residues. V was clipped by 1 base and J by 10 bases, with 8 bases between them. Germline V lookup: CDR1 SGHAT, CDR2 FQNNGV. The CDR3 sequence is CASSLVETSPLHF. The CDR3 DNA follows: TGTGCCAGCAGCTTAGTGGAAACATCACCCCTCCACTTT.

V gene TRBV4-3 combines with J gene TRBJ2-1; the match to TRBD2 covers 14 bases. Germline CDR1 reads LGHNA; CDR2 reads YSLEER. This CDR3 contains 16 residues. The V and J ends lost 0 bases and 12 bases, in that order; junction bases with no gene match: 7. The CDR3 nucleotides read TGCGCCAGCAGCCAAGATCCGGGACTAGCGGGAGTGTGGCAGTTCTTC. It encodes CASSQDPGLAGVWQFF.

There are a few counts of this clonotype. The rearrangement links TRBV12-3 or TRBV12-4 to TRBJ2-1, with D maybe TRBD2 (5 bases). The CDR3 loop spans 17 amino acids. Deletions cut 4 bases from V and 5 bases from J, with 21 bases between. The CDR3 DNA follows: TGTGCCAGCAGTTCTATCCTAGCCAGCCTTGCGAACAATGAGCAGTTCTTC. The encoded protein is CASSSILASLANNEQFF.

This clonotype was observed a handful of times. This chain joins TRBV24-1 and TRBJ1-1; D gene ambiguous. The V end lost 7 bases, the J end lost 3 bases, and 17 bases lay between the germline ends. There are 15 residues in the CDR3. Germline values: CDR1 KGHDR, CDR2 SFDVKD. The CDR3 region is CATRGGSPVDTEAFF. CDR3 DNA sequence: TGTGCCACCAGAGGAGGGAGTCCTGTCGACACTGAAGCTTTCTTT.

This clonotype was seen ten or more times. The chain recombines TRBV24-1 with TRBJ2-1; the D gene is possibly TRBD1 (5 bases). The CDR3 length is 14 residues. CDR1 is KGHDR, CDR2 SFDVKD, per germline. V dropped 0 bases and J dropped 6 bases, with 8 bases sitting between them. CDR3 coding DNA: TGTGCCACCAGTGATTTGGGCCAGGGCAATGAGCAGTTCTTC. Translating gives CATSDLGQGNEQFF.

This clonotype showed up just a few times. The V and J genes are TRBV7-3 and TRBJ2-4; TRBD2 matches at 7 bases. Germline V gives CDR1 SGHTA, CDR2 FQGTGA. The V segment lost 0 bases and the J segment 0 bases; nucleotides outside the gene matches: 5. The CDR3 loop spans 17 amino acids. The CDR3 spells CASSLTFQREAKNIQYF. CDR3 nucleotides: TGTGCCAGCAGCTTAACGTTCCAGCGGGAAGCCAAAAACATTCAGTACTTC.

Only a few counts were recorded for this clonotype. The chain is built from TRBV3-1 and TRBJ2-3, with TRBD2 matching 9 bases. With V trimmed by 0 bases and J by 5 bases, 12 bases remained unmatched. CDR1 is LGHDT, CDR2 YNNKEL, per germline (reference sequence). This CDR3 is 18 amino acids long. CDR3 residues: CASSQDIRSGREGDTQYF. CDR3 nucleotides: TGTGCCAGCAGCCAAGATATAAGGTCCGGGCGGGAGGGAGATACGCAGTATTTT.

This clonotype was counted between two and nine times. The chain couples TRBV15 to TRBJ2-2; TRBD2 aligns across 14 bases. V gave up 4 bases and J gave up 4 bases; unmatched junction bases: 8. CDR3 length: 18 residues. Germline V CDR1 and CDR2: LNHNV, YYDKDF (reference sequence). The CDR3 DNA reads TGTGCCACCAGCAAGACTAGCGGGAGGGCCCGCGGCACCGGGGAGCTGTTTTTT. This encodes CATSKTSGRARGTGELFF.

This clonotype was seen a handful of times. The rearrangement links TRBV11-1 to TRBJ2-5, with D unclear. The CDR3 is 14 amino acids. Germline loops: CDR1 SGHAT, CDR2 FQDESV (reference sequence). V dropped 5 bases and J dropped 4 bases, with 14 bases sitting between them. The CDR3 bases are TGTGCCAGCAGCCATGAGGAGTGGGGAGAGACCCAGTACTTC. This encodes CASSHEEWGETQYF.

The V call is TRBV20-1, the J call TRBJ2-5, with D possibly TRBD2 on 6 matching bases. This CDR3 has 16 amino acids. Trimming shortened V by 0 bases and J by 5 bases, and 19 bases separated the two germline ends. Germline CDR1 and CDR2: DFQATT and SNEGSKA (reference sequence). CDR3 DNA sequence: TGCAGTGCTAGAGATCGAGCTAGCGCCCTGGGGGAGACCCAGTACTTC. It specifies CSARDRASALGETQYF.

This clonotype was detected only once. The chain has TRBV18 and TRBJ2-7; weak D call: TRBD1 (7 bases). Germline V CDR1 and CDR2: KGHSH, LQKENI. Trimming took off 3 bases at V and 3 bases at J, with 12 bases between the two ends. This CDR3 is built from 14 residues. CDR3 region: CASSPQGGIYEQYF. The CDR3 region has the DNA TGTGCCAGCTCACCCCAGGGGGGCATCTACGAGCAGTACTTC.

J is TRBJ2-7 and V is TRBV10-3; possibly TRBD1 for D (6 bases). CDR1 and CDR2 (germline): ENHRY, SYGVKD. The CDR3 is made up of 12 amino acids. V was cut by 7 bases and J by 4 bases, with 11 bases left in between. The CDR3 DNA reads TGTGCCATCAACAGGGTGAGGTACGAGCAGTACTTC. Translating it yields CAINRVRYEQYF.